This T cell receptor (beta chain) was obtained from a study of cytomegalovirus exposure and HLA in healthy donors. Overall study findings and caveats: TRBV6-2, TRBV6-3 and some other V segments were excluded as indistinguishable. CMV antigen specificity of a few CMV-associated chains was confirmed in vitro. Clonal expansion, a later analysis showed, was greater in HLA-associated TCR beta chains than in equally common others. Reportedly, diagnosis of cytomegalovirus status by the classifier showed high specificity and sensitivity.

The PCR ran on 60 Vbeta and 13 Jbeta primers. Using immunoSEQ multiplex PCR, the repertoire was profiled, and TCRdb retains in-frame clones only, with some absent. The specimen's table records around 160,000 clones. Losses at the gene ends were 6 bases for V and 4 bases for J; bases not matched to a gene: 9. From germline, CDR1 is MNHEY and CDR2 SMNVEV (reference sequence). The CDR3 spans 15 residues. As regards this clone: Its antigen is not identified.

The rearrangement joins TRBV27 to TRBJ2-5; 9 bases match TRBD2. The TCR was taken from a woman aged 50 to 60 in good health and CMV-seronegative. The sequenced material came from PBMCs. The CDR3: CASRTGTSRGETQYF. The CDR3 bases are TGTGCCAGCAGAACCGGGACTAGCCGGGGAGAGACCCAGTACTTC.